These 13 T cell receptor beta chains share one sample of origin, sequenced in a study of control samples from healthy donors and cancer patients. Assay: immunoSEQ multiplex PCR; the TCRdb copy retains only in-frame clones and omits some. The top ten hold approximately 1.5% of the sample, which has 75,000 to 95,000 clones, approximately 95% seen once. The specimen sequenced was blood. These receptors all stem from a woman aged 25 to 45 in good health.

As DNA, the CDR3 is TGCGCCAGCAGCTTGGGAGAGTCCCTATTGTATAATTCACCCCTCCACTTT. Its translation is CASSLGESLLYNSPLHF. V and J are TRBV5-1 and TRBJ1-6; D gene unclear. The ends were cut back, 0 bases at V and 4 bases at J, with 14 bases in the middle. Germline CDR1 is SGHRS and CDR2 is YFSETQ. The CDR3 extends over 17 amino acids.

The table lists this clone with a count of one. The CDR3 DNA follows: TGTGCCAGCAGCCCGAGACAGGGGGCTGTAAACACTGAAGCTTTCTTT. This codes for CASSPRQGAVNTEAFF. The rearrangement links TRBV7-9 to TRBJ1-1; 10 positions agree with TRBD1. Germline lookup yields CDR1 SEHNR and CDR2 FQNEAQ (reference sequence). V lost 5 bases to trimming and J lost 2 bases; unmatched junction nucleotides: 8. The CDR3 contains 16 residues.

The V call is TRBV5-1, the J call TRBJ1-1, with 7 positions matching TRBD1. The germline V gene has CDR1 SGHRS and CDR2 YFSETQ. Unmatched junction bases numbered 28, after V lost 3 bases and J lost 2 bases. This CDR3 contains 22 residues. This chain's CDR3 is CASSSKRQGLLVPSLKNTEAFF. The CDR3 DNA reads TGCGCCAGCAGCTCAAAGAGACAGGGACTCCTCGTCCCGTCTTTGAAAAACACTGAAGCTTTCTTT.

The rearrangement joins TRBV30 to TRBJ1-2; D ambiguous. Germline lookup yields CDR1 GTSNPN and CDR2 SVGIG (reference sequence). With 1 base removed from V and 0 bases from J, the gap between germline ends came to 6 bases. This CDR3 contains 13 residues. Here the CDR3 reads CAWSARANYGYTF. Here the CDR3 DNA reads TGTGCCTGGAGTGCACGGGCTAACTATGGCTACACCTTC. Filled out from reference TRBV30 and TRBJ1-2, the complete variable domain reads SQTIHQWPATLVQPVGSPLSLECTVEGTSNPNLYWYRQAAGRGLQLLFYSVGIGQISSEVPQNLSASRPQDRQFILSSKKLLLSDSGFYLCAWSARANYGYTFGSGTRLTVV.

The rearrangement uses TRBV6-5 and TRBJ2-7; TRBD1 agrees at 7 bases. CDR3 length equals 13 residues. Germline trimming cut 8 bases from V and 6 bases from J; bases unmatched to any gene: 10. Looked up from germline, CDR1 is MNHEY and CDR2 is SVGAGI. CDR3 sequence: CASRLGGTIEQYF. Written as DNA, the CDR3 is TGTGCCAGCCGCTTAGGGGGCACGATCGAGCAGTACTTC.

This sequence joins TRBV7-8 and TRBJ1-1; no clear D gene. CDR3 length: 12 residues. Germline values: CDR1 SGHVS, CDR2 FQNEAQ. Deletions cut 0 bases from V and 7 bases from J, with 6 bases between. CDR3 region: CASSLALSEAFF. CDR3 nucleotides: TGTGCCAGCAGCTTAGCGCTCAGTGAAGCTTTCTTT.

The chain couples TRBV10-3 to TRBJ1-1, with 10 bases aligning to TRBD1. Germline V gives CDR1 ENHRY, CDR2 SYGVKD. The CDR3 has 16 residues. Trimming cost V 4 bases and J 5 bases; bases outside gene matches: 10. CDR3 DNA: TGTGCCATCAGTGGTATCAGGGACAGGGGTGGAACTGAAGCTTTCTTT. This codes for CAISGIRDRGGTEAFF.

The CDR3 is CASSQPSGGYGVELFF. DNA for the CDR3: TGTGCCAGCAGCCAACCTTCAGGGGGATATGGTGTGGAGCTGTTTTTT. The chain recombines TRBV3-1 (or the pseudogene TRBV3-2) with TRBJ2-2; 7 bases agree with TRBD1. Germline V gene sequence: CDR1 LGHDT, CDR2 YNNKEL (reference sequence). V was clipped by 2 bases and J by 10 bases; unmatched bases: 13. The CDR3 has 16 residues.

The rearrangement uses TRBV7-6 and TRBJ2-1, with D unresolved. Germline CDR1 reads SGHVS; CDR2 reads FNYEAQ. The V and J ends lost 2 bases and 6 bases respectively, with 5 bases between them. CDR3 length: 12 residues. The CDR3 bases are TGTGCCAGCAGCTTACCAGGCAATGAGCAGTTCTTC. The encoded protein is CASSLPGNEQFF. Together with reference TRBV7-6 and TRBJ2-1, the CDR3 gives the full variable domain: GAGVSQSPRYKVTKRGQDVALRCDPISGHVSLYWYRQALGQGPEFLTYFNYEAQQDKSGLPNDRFSAERPEGSISTLTIQRTEQRDSAMYRCASSLPGNEQFFGPGTRLTVL.

This chain links TRBV27 with TRBJ2-1, with D hard to call. Per germline, CDR1 MNHEY and CDR2 SMNVEV (reference sequence). Between the trimmed V and J ends, which lost 7 bases and 0 bases, there was a span of 13 bases. There are 15 residues in the CDR3. The CDR3 nucleotides read TGTGCCAGCAAACTCACCCTAAGCTCCTACAATGAGCAGTTCTTC. Encoded protein: CASKLTLSSYNEQFF.

The chain couples TRBV6-4 to TRBJ2-3; 12 positions match TRBD2. Germline V CDR1 and CDR2: MRHNA, SNTAGT. This CDR3 has 15 amino acids. V shed 6 bases and J 6 bases; nucleotides not matched to a gene: 7. The CDR3 nucleotides read TGTGCCAGCAGCCAACTAGCGGGGGGCCTCGATACGCAGTATTTT. It specifies CASSQLAGGLDTQYF.

This rearrangement joins TRBV9 to TRBJ2-7; D unclear. V was pared by 0 bases and J by 7 bases, with 5 bases between. CDR3 length equals 11 residues. The V gene's germline CDR1 is SGDLS and CDR2 YYNGEE. The chain's CDR3 is CASSVGREQYF. CDR3 bases: TGTGCCAGCAGCGTAGGTAGGGAGCAGTACTTC.

V and J are TRBV4-1 and TRBJ1-1; TRBD1 is a possible D gene (6 bases). The germline V and J ends were trimmed by 1 base and 7 bases, with 13 bases remaining between them. The germline CDR1 and CDR2 sequences are MGHRA and YSYEKL. The CDR3 is 14 residues long. For the CDR3, the DNA is TGCGCCAGCAGCCAAGGGGCGACAGGTGATGAAGCTTTCTTT. Protein product: CASSQGATGDEAFF.